A selection of T cell receptor beta chains follows, all from one sample in a study of T-cell reconstitution after alpha-beta-depleted transplantation in children. Each CDR3 protein gets one entry after TCRdb re-called the PCR reads with MiXCR. The sample lists about 200,000 distinct CDR3 sequences, 5.5% to 7% seen once, with about 4.4% in the top ten. The sequences come from PBMCs, collected before TCRalphabeta/CD19-depleted stem cell transplant. The receptors were gathered from a girl less than two years old with combined immunodeficiency, due to receive a stem cell transplant. The CDR3 runs from the conserved cysteine through the conserved F or W. A D gene is named only where the DNA matches it firmly. The size of a clone is reported for some rows only, either as once, few or many, or as a class for expanded clones.

DNA,CDR3,D,size,V,J
TGTGCCAGGAGCTTGGCGGGGGGCACTGAAGCTTTCTTT,CARSLAGGTEAFF,-,-,TRBV5-6,TRBJ1-1
TGTGCCAGCAGCCCTCACGGGACCGTCGAGGGAGGAGGCAATGAGCAGTTCTTC,CASSPHGTVEGGGNEQFF,-,few,TRBV14,TRBJ2-1
TGTGCCAGCAGTTGGCAGGGGGGCTACAATGAGCAGTTCTTC,CASSWQGGYNEQFF,-,many,TRBV12-3/TRBV12-4,TRBJ2-1
TGCAGCGTTAAGACCCCTAGCCCCTACGAGCAGTACTTC,CSVKTPSPYEQYF,-,many,TRBV20-1,TRBJ2-7
TGTGCTAGTGGTTTGCCTAGCGGGAGGCCCCTCACCTACGAGCAGTACTTC,CASGLPSGRPLTYEQYF,TRBD2,many,TRBV12-5,TRBJ2-7
TGTGCCAGTAGACGGGACAGTAACACTGAAGCTTTCTTT,CASRRDSNTEAFF,TRBD1,many,TRBV19,TRBJ1-1
TGTGCCAGCAGCCCGAGCGGGGTTCCAAGTGAGACCCAGTACTTC,CASSPSGVPSETQYF,TRBD2,many,TRBV7-3,TRBJ2-5
TGCGCCAGCAGCTTGGTAGGGGCAACCGAGCAGTACTTC,CASSLVGATEQYF,-,few,TRBV5-1,TRBJ2-7
TGTGCCAGCACCCTTATCCCGACTAGCGGGGGAGCGGAGACCCAGTACTTC,CASTLIPTSGGAETQYF,-,many,TRBV21-1,TRBJ2-5
TGTGCCAGCAGCCACGATGACCCACTCTCGAACACTGAAGCTTTCTTT,CASSHDDPLSNTEAFF,-,many,TRBV7-6,TRBJ1-1
TGTGCCGTATCCTTACTAGCGTTGAAAGAGACCCAGTACTTC,CAVSLLALKETQYF,TRBD2,many,TRBV10-3,TRBJ2-5
TGCGCCAGCAGCCAAGATGGAGTCAAGGAAAAAGGGAACACCGGGGAGCTGTTTTTT,CASSQDGVKEKGNTGELFF,-,-,TRBV4-3,TRBJ2-2
TGTGCCAGCAGCCCAGGTAGGGGTGAGCAGTTCTTC,CASSPGRGEQFF,-,many,TRBV3-1,TRBJ2-1
TGTGCCAGCAGCCAAGTTGAGTACTACAATGAGCAGTTCTTC,CASSQVEYYNEQFF,-,many,TRBV4-2,TRBJ2-1
TGTGCCACCATGGGCGGGATGCTTAATGAGCAGTTCTTC,CATMGGMLNEQFF,-,many,TRBV15,TRBJ2-1
TGCAGTGCTCAGAGCGGGGGGGCCGGCAATGAGCAGTTCTTC,CSAQSGGAGNEQFF,TRBD2,many,TRBV20-1,TRBJ2-1
TGTGCCAGCAGCTCCTTAGCCGTCCTCAACAGTGAGCAGTTCTTC,CASSSLAVLNSEQFF,-,-,TRBV7-2,TRBJ2-1
TGCGCCAGCAGCCCGTCTGTGGGGGGGGACTACGAGCAGTACTTC,CASSPSVGGDYEQYF,TRBD2,many,TRBV4-3,TRBJ2-7
TGTGCCAGCAGCTCCGACCCGGGACCCACGCAGTATTTT,CASSSDPGPTQYF,-,many,TRBV7-8,TRBJ2-3
TGTGCCAGCAGTCACCTTGGACTAGCGGGAGTGGGGAATAACACCGGGGAGCTGTTTTTT,CASSHLGLAGVGNNTGELFF,TRBD2,many,TRBV6-2/TRBV6-3,TRBJ2-2